This TCR beta chain appears in the sequencing data of a study of cytomegalovirus exposure and HLA in healthy donors. As for the study in general: A preliminary data release comprised tens of millions of unique TCRs obtained from HLA-typed donors.

In the case of this clone: What it binds is not known.

Primers: 60 Vbeta forward and 13 Jbeta reverse. The assay was immunoSEQ multiplex PCR, and TCRdb's table has in-frame clones only and misses some. The repertoire has about 90,000 clones, roughly 60% of them found once; the top ten carry 20% to 25%. Germline V gene sequence: CDR1 MDHEN, CDR2 SYDVKM. Trimming took 6 bases from V and 3 from J, leaving 14 bases between them. The CDR3 has 15 residues. Findings of the study overall: A few V segments could not be told apart, such as TRBV6-2 and TRBV6-3, and were left out. A later analysis reported that several of the most significant clusters appeared to be linked to common viral pathogens, among them Epstein-Barr virus. Highest at DRB1 and lowest at HLA-C, TCR association rates differed among HLA loci in a later analysis.

The V gene is TRBV28, the J gene TRBJ2-2, with a tentative D call TRBD2 (5 bases). The TCR originated in a woman in her forties or fifties in good health and CMV-seropositive. Sequencing input: PBMCs. The CDR3, as DNA: TGTGCCAGCAGAACCGGGATCTCCTACACCGGGGAGCTGTTTTTT. It codes for CASRTGISYTGELFF.